These 31 T cell receptor beta chains were all obtained from the same sample, sequenced in a study of cytomegalovirus exposure and HLA in healthy donors. The PCR employed 60 Vbeta primers together with 13 Jbeta primers. Measured with immunoSEQ multiplex PCR; TCRdb has only the in-frame clones, and not every one. The table shows some 120,000 clones, with approximately 80% occurring only once. The sequenced sample was PBMCs. The receptors were sampled from a man between 45 and 60 years old in good health and CMV-seronegative.

This chain links TRBV4-2 with TRBJ2-1; D is ambiguous. V lost 0 bases to trimming and J lost 4 bases, with 7 bases between them. CDR3 size: 14 residues. Germline V gene data show CDR1 as LGHNA and CDR2 as YNFKEQ. CDR3 coding DNA: TGTGCCAGCAGCCAAGACTTACTTTACAATGAGCAGTTCTTC. Its translation: CASSQDLLYNEQFF.

The chain couples TRBV25-1 to TRBJ2-2; tentative D call: TRBD1 (5 bases). There are 14 residues in the CDR3. CDR1 is MGHDK, CDR2 SYGVNS, per germline. Trimming removed 5 bases from V and 1 base from J, with 8 bases in between. The CDR3 here is CASSLQENTGELFF. For the CDR3, the DNA is TGTGCCAGCAGTTTACAGGAGAACACCGGGGAGCTGTTTTTT. Looking up the rest from reference TRBV25-1 and TRBJ2-2 gives the full variable domain: EADIYQTPRYLVIGTGKKITLECSQTMGHDKMYWYQQDPGMELHLIHYSYGVNSTEKGDLSSESTVSRIRTEHFPLTLESARPSHTSQYLCASSLQENTGELFFGEGSRLTVL.

This chain links TRBV4-2 with TRBJ2-7; 7 bases match TRBD1. J lost 4 bases, V lost 1 base, and 10 bases had no gene match. The CDR3 consists of 16 residues. In germline, CDR1 is LGHNA, CDR2 YNFKEQ. In nucleotides, the CDR3 is TGTGCCAGCAGCCAAGGTCCAGGGGGAACCCAGTACGAGCAGTACTTC. This gives the protein CASSQGPGGTQYEQYF.

V and J are TRBV7-2 and TRBJ1-4; D possibly corresponds to TRBD1 (6 bases). Trimming shortened V by 3 bases and J by 1 base, and 12 bases separated the two germline ends. Germline-derived CDR1 and CDR2 are SGHTA and FQGNSA. The CDR3 loop spans 16 amino acids. CDR3 bases: TGTGCCAGCAGCTTCCCCAGGGGCGAAACTAATGAAAAACTGTTTTTT. It yields the protein CASSFPRGETNEKLFF.

V and J are TRBV5-1 and TRBJ2-7; 10 bases are a match to TRBD2. The junction had 20 bases not matched to a gene; V was cut back by 1 base and J by 7 bases. Per germline, CDR1 SGHRS and CDR2 YFSETQ. This CDR3 has 19 amino acids. The CDR3 nucleotides are TGCGCCAGCAGCTTGAGGGCTAGCGGGAGAGCTCCCGTCTCAGGAGAGCAGTACTTC. It specifies CASSLRASGRAPVSGEQYF.

J is TRBJ2-1 and V is TRBV6-5; TRBD2 is a possible D gene (7 bases). Germline CDR1 reads MNHEY; CDR2 reads SVGAGI. V gave up 2 bases and J gave up 8 bases, with 10 bases separating them. The CDR3 extends over 13 amino acids. The CDR3 coding sequence is TGTGCCAGCAGTTACGGAGGGGGGGATGAGCAGTTCTTC. Amino acids: CASSYGGGDEQFF.

This clone showed up just once. The rearrangement uses TRBV30 and TRBJ1-1, with D unclear. This CDR3 region has 14 residues. Deletions cut 0 bases from V and 5 bases from J, with 13 bases between. Looked up from germline, CDR1 is GTSNPN and CDR2 is SVGIG (reference sequence). This CDR3 reads CAWSVKGGGTEAFF. The CDR3 region has the DNA TGTGCCTGGAGTGTAAAGGGCGGAGGGACTGAAGCTTTCTTT. Full variable domain (outside the CDR3, taken from reference TRBV30 and TRBJ1-1): SQTIHQWPATLVQPVGSPLSLECTVEGTSNPNLYWYRQAAGRGLQLLFYSVGIGQISSEVPQNLSASRPQDRQFILSSKKLLLSDSGFYLCAWSVKGGGTEAFFGQGTRLTVV.

The chain uses TRBV19 and TRBJ1-2; possible D gene TRBD1, 5 bases. Trimming stripped 3 bases from V and 8 bases from J, with 16 bases between. CDR1 is LNHDA, CDR2 SQIVND, per germline (reference sequence). The CDR3 is made up of 14 amino acids. CDR3 amino acids: CASSMGRDLRGYTF. The CDR3 nucleotides read TGTGCCAGTAGTATGGGGAGGGACTTGCGGGGCTACACCTTC.

The chain combines TRBV10-3 with TRBJ2-4; 8 nucleotides agree with TRBD1. Germline V lookup: CDR1 ENHRY, CDR2 SYGVKD. Germline trimming cut 0 bases from V and 2 bases from J; bases unmatched to any gene: 6. The CDR3 runs 17 residues. The CDR3 region is CAISESGAGGTKNIQYF. The DNA for the CDR3 is TGTGCCATCAGTGAGTCGGGGGCAGGGGGCACCAAAAACATTCAGTACTTC.

The count of this clone is one. The chain is built from TRBV10-3 and TRBJ2-1; 12 nucleotides align to TRBD2. V shed 0 bases and J 10 bases; nucleotides not matched to a gene: 7. The CDR3 length is 16 residues. The germline CDR1 and CDR2 sequences are ENHRY and SYGVKD. The CDR3 coding sequence is TGTGCCATCAGTGAGTCGGCTAGCGGGAGGGAAGGCGAGCAGTTCTTC. It is translated as CAISESASGREGEQFF.

The rearrangement joins TRBV9 to TRBJ1-1; D remains unclear. V dropped 6 bases and J dropped 11 bases, with 17 bases sitting between them. There are 12 residues in the CDR3. Germline V gene lookup returns CDR1 SGDLS and CDR2 YYNGEE. The CDR3 DNA reads TGTGCCAGCAATCAGCCCCGGGTTCTTGCTTTCTTT. Protein sequence: CASNQPRVLAFF.

The V and J genes are TRBV6-6 and TRBJ2-7; TRBD1 aligns across 8 bases. CDR3 length: 13 residues. Germline CDR1 reads MNHNY; CDR2 reads SVGAGI (reference sequence). The V and J ends lost 6 bases and 3 bases, in that order; junction bases with no gene match: 4. CDR3 protein: CASRLGQGYEQYF. CDR3 in DNA: TGTGCCAGCAGGTTAGGACAGGGCTACGAGCAGTACTTC.

The chain uses TRBV10-3 and TRBJ2-3; TRBD1 matches at 10 bases. The CDR3 length is 15 residues. Losses at the gene ends were 4 bases for V and 3 bases for J; bases not matched to a gene: 4. Per the germline V gene, CDR1 is ENHRY and CDR2 is SYGVKD. CDR3 loop: CAISGGTGETDTQYF. The CDR3 bases are TGTGCCATCAGTGGCGGGACAGGGGAAACAGATACGCAGTATTTT.

The V gene is TRBV5-4, the J gene TRBJ2-7; 8 bases are a match to TRBD2. Unmatched junction bases numbered 4, after V lost 2 bases and J lost 3 bases. Germline V lookup: CDR1 SGHNT, CDR2 YYREEE (reference sequence). The CDR3 runs 14 residues. The chain's CDR3 is CASSLGTRSYEQYF. The CDR3, as DNA: TGTGCCAGCAGCTTAGGGACTAGGAGCTACGAGCAGTACTTC. Full variable domain (rest looked up from reference TRBV5-4 and TRBJ2-7): ETGVTQSPTHLIKTRGQQVTLRCSSQSGHNTVSWYQQALGQGPQFIFQYYREEENGRGNFPPRFSGLQFPNYSSELNVNALELDDSALYLCASSLGTRSYEQYFGPGTRLTVT.

The chain couples TRBV2 to TRBJ2-7; 11 positions agree with TRBD1. The CDR3 has 14 residues. Germline CDR1 and CDR2: SNHLY and FYNNEI. After removal of 4 bases from V and 5 bases from J, the junction contained 4 bases not matched to a gene. CDR3 sequence: CASSVGQGADEQYF. The CDR3, as DNA: TGTGCCAGCAGTGTAGGACAGGGGGCGGACGAGCAGTACTTC. Filled out from reference TRBV2 and TRBJ2-7, the complete variable domain reads EPEVTQTPSHQVTQMGQEVILRCVPISNHLYFYWYRQILGQKVEFLVSFYNNEISEKSEIFDDQFSVERPDGSNFTLKIRSTKLEDSAMYFCASSVGQGADEQYFGPGTRLTVT.

This clone has more than one count but fewer than ten. J is TRBJ2-7 and V is TRBV7-2; D uncertain. The CDR3 is 12 residues long. Per germline, CDR1 SGHTA and CDR2 FQGNSA. Trimming removed 4 bases from V and 10 bases from J, with 14 bases in between. CDR3 bases: TGTGCCAGCAGCTCGACTGGTTTACCACAGTACTTC. Translated, it gives CASSSTGLPQYF.

The chain is built from TRBV6-6 and TRBJ2-1; TRBD2 matches at 9 bases. The trim removed 6 bases at V and 7 bases at J, leaving 4 bases unmatched. CDR3 length: 13 residues. Germline loops: CDR1 MNHNY, CDR2 SVGAGI (reference sequence). CDR3 nucleotide sequence: TGTGCCAGCAGAGGCGGGAGGGCGAATGAGCAGTTCTTC. Translation gives CASRGGRANEQFF.

The chain is built from TRBV5-8 and TRBJ2-3; 7 bases align to TRBD1. The CDR3 sequence is 17 residues long. Germline CDR1 reads SGHTS; CDR2 reads YDEGEE. V lost 4 bases, J lost 0 bases, and 11 bases stayed unmatched. The CDR3: CASSPGTGAYSTDTQYF. The DNA of the CDR3 is TGTGCCAGCAGCCCTGGAACAGGGGCCTATAGCACAGATACGCAGTATTTT.

The chain couples TRBV30 to TRBJ2-7; a weak D match, TRBD2 (6 bases). There are 12 residues in the CDR3. Germline V gene data show CDR1 as GTSNPN and CDR2 as SVGIG (reference sequence). The V end was cut by 3 bases, the J end by 7 bases, with 13 bases between. The CDR3 DNA reads as TGTGCCTGGAGGGGCTGGGGGGTTGAGCAGTACTTC. Translated, it gives CAWRGWGVEQYF. The full variable domain, in which reference TRBV30 and TRBJ2-7 provide the parts outside the CDR3, is SQTIHQWPATLVQPVGSPLSLECTVEGTSNPNLYWYRQAAGRGLQLLFYSVGIGQISSEVPQNLSASRPQDRQFILSSKKLLLSDSGFYLCAWRGWGVEQYFGPGTRLTVT.

This clone appeared a few times. This rearrangement joins TRBV19 to TRBJ2-5; 8 nucleotides agree with TRBD2. The junction had 5 bases not matched to a gene; V was cut back by 6 bases and J by 5 bases. The germline gives CDR1 LNHDA, CDR2 SQIVND (reference sequence). The CDR3 totals 13 residues. This CDR3 is CASSRGRTETQYF. As DNA, the CDR3 is TGTGCCAGTAGCCGCGGGAGGACGGAGACCCAGTACTTC.

This chain connects TRBV10-3 to TRBJ2-5; no definite D call. The germline V gene has CDR1 ENHRY and CDR2 SYGVKD. CDR3 size: 14 residues. Trimming stripped 4 bases from V and 5 bases from J, with 14 bases between. As DNA, the CDR3 is TGTGCCATCAGTGGAGATGCCGGTCGGGAGACCCAGTACTTC. Translating it yields CAISGDAGRETQYF.

The chain joins TRBV9 to TRBJ1-1; tentative D call: TRBD1 (6 bases). Trimming removed 3 bases at V and 1 base at J, with 28 bases between. Germline V CDR1 and CDR2: SGDLS, YYNGEE. CDR3 length: 20 residues. CDR3 residues: CASSALSGGQVPRGNTEAFF. The CDR3 bases are TGTGCCAGCAGCGCCCTCTCGGGGGGGCAGGTACCTCGCGGGAACACTGAAGCTTTCTTT.

The rearrangement joins TRBV11-2 to TRBJ1-6; no clear D. The CDR3 totals 15 residues. Germline assignment: CDR1 SGHAT and CDR2 FQNNGV. V lost 6 bases and J lost 3, with 12 bases in between. The DNA for the CDR3 is TGTGCCAGCAGGGCAGGCAGCTACTATAATTCACCCCTCCACTTT. This gives the protein CASRAGSYYNSPLHF.

The chain links TRBV28 to TRBJ2-1; 10 nucleotides align to TRBD2. Germline-derived CDR1 and CDR2 are MDHEN and SYDVKM. The V segment lost 6 bases and the J segment 0 bases; nucleotides outside the gene matches: 5. This CDR3 comprises 16 residues. CDR3 coding DNA: TGTGCCAGCAGCCGATCTAGCGGGGGCTCCTACAATGAGCAGTTCTTC. Encoded protein: CASSRSSGGSYNEQFF.

The rearrangement joins TRBV6-6 to TRBJ2-2; TRBD2 aligns across 12 bases. Trimming cost V 6 bases and J 7 bases; bases outside gene matches: 9. This CDR3 contains 16 residues. CDR1 is MNHNY, CDR2 SVGAGI, per germline (reference sequence). The CDR3 loop is CASSQRLAGDHGELFF. The CDR3 bases are TGTGCCAGCAGCCAACGACTAGCGGGAGACCACGGGGAGCTGTTTTTT.

The chain recombines TRBV5-4 with TRBJ1-3; possibly TRBD1 for D (5 bases). The CDR3 length is 16 residues. CDR1 and CDR2 (germline): SGHNT, YYREEE (reference sequence). V lost 5 bases and J 4 bases, leaving 19 bases between the germline ends. The CDR3 sequence is CASSEGRAPLGNTIYF. The DNA for the CDR3 is TGTGCCAGCAGTGAGGGGAGGGCCCCACTCGGAAACACCATATATTTT.

This clone was seen more than once but under ten times. The chain employs TRBV9 and TRBJ1-4; tentatively, D is TRBD1 (6 bases). Germline CDR1 and CDR2: SGDLS and YYNGEE. There are 15 residues in the CDR3. V gave up 5 bases and J gave up 8 bases, with 19 bases separating them. The CDR3 region is CASSPMTGASEKLFF. Written as DNA, the CDR3 is TGTGCCAGCAGTCCGATGACAGGTGCTTCAGAAAAACTGTTTTTT.

The V and J genes are TRBV27 and TRBJ2-3; 9 bases align to TRBD1. J gave up 7 bases and V 4 bases, and 6 bases lay outside the gene matches. This CDR3 contains 14 residues. Looked up from germline, CDR1 is MNHEY and CDR2 is SMNVEV (reference sequence). The CDR3 here is CASSSGTGRYTQYF. CDR3 nucleotide sequence: TGTGCCAGCAGTTCCGGGACAGGGAGATATACGCAGTATTTT.

The count of this clone is one. The rearrangement uses TRBV18 and TRBJ1-1; D is uncertain. Germline-derived CDR1 and CDR2 are KGHSH and LQKENI. V lost 5 bases and J 4 bases, leaving 8 bases between the germline ends. The CDR3 extends over 12 amino acids. The CDR3 loop is CASSAEGTEAFF. The CDR3 coding sequence is TGTGCCAGCTCAGCGGAGGGCACTGAAGCTTTCTTT. The full variable domain, its missing parts supplied by reference TRBV18 and TRBJ1-1, is NAGVMQNPRHLVRRRGQEARLRCSPMKGHSHVYWYRQLPEEGLKFMVYLQKENIIDESGMPKERFSAEFPKEGPSILRIQQVVRGDSAAYFCASSAEGTEAFFGQGTRLTVV.

In this sample, this clone turned up once. The chain has TRBV7-3 and TRBJ2-1, with TRBD2 matching over 13 bases. This CDR3 is built from 17 residues. Germline V gives CDR1 SGHTA, CDR2 FQGTGA. The V and J ends lost 4 bases and 8 bases, in that order; junction bases with no gene match: 11. The CDR3 sequence is CASSSKRLAGGQDEQFF. The CDR3, as DNA: TGTGCCAGCAGCTCCAAGCGACTAGCGGGGGGCCAGGATGAGCAGTTCTTC.

The chain uses TRBV19 and TRBJ2-3, with TRBD2 matching over 9 bases. This CDR3 spans 15 amino acids. The trim removed 1 base at V and 4 bases at J, leaving 3 bases unmatched. The germline gives CDR1 LNHDA, CDR2 SQIVND (reference sequence). CDR3 nucleotide sequence: TGTGCCAGTAGTATAGGCGGGAGGGGGCCAGATACGCAGTATTTT. This encodes CASSIGGRGPDTQYF.